The 6 T cell receptor beta chains below come from one sample, sequenced in a study of control samples from healthy donors and cancer patients. TCRdb keeps only in-frame clones here, not all; method: immunoSEQ multiplex PCR. In total, the table holds fewer than 250,000 clones. The sequenced material came from blood. These receptors were taken from a woman aged 25-40 years in good health.

This chain uses TRBV2 with TRBJ1-2; D perhaps matches TRBD1 (6 bases). Trimming removed 5 bases at V and 2 bases at J, with 15 bases between. This CDR3 contains 15 residues. Germline V lookup: CDR1 SNHLY, CDR2 FYNNEI. CDR3 amino acids: CASSSRDTPNYGYTF. The DNA for the CDR3 is TGTGCCAGCAGTTCCCGGGACACGCCAAACTATGGCTACACCTTC.

About this clone: An end of the junction does not agree with germline; a read error may underlie this. The genes are TRBV7-7 and TRBJ2-2, with a tentative D call TRBD1 (5 bases). The CDR3 has 15 residues. The V gene's germline CDR1 is SSHAT and CDR2 FNYEAQ (reference sequence). DNA of the CDR3: TGTGCTAGCAGCTTAGACAGAACGGACACCGGGGAGCTGTTTTTT. As protein: CASSLDRTDTGELFF.

The V call is TRBV6-1, the J call TRBJ2-1; perhaps TRBD1 as D (5 bases). CDR1 and CDR2 (germline): MNHNS, SASEGT. CDR3 length: 14 amino acids. With 1 base removed from V and 5 bases from J, the gap between germline ends came to 9 bases. The CDR3 region has the DNA TGTGCCAGCAGTGAAGTCCCCAGGGACAATGAGCAGTTCTTC. As protein: CASSEVPRDNEQFF.

The CDR3 nucleotides read TGTGCCAGCAGTTATACGGGGGGCGTACAGCCCCAGCATTTT. Translating gives CASSYTGGVQPQHF. The V and J genes are TRBV6-2 or TRBV6-3 and TRBJ1-5; weak D call: TRBD1 (6 bases). The germline V gene encodes CDR1 MNHEY and CDR2 SVGEGT. This CDR3 has 14 amino acids. Trimming shortened V by 3 bases and J by 7 bases, and 13 bases separated the two germline ends.

Here the CDR3 DNA reads TGTGCCAGCAGCAGAGGGGACAGGGAAAACACTGAAGCTTTCTTT. It yields the protein CASSRGDRENTEAFF. This chain connects TRBV7-9 to TRBJ1-1, with TRBD1 matching 9 bases. V was clipped by 5 bases and J by 2 bases; unmatched bases: 6. The germline CDR1 and CDR2 sequences are SEHNR and FQNEAQ (reference sequence). This CDR3 has 15 residues.

The J gene is TRBJ2-3, the V gene TRBV7-2; 10 bases map to TRBD2. J was trimmed by 4 bases and V by 5 bases; bases with no gene match: 12. The germline CDR1 and CDR2 sequences are SGHTA and FQGNSA. This CDR3 region has 17 residues. Written as DNA, the CDR3 is TGTGCCAGCAGCCCCTCCCCTAGCGGGGGCGGGGCAGATACGCAGTATTTT. It yields the protein CASSPSPSGGGADTQYF.